The 22 T cell receptor beta chains below come from one sample, sequenced in a study of cytomegalovirus exposure and HLA in healthy donors. PCR involved 60 Vbeta and 13 Jbeta primers. The assay was immunoSEQ multiplex PCR, and TCRdb's table has in-frame clones only and misses some. The data contain tens of thousands of clones, around two thirds of them singletons. The sample was PBMCs. The receptors come from a woman under 40 in good health and CMV-seropositive.

The chain joins TRBV5-1 to TRBJ2-5; no definite D call. With 0 bases removed from V and 1 base from J, the gap between germline ends came to 7 bases. CDR1 SGHRS and CDR2 YFSETQ come from the germline V gene. The CDR3 sequence is 14 residues long. The CDR3 nucleotides are TGCGCCAGCAGCTTGGGTACGGGCCAAGAGACCCAGTACTTC. Its translation: CASSLGTGQETQYF.

The chain combines TRBV7-2 with TRBJ2-2, with a possible D match to TRBD1 (6 bases). Per the germline V gene, CDR1 is SGHTA and CDR2 is FQGNSA. The CDR3 length is 15 residues. V gave up 3 bases and J gave up 1 base, with 9 bases separating them. The CDR3 is CASSFWGRNTGELFF. Written as DNA, the CDR3 is TGTGCCAGCAGCTTCTGGGGGCGGAACACCGGGGAGCTGTTTTTT.

The chain combines TRBV18 with TRBJ2-3; 7 bases match TRBD1. From germline, CDR1 is KGHSH and CDR2 LQKENI. V was pared by 4 bases and J by 2 bases, with 6 bases of the junction left unmatched. The length of the CDR3 is 15 residues. The CDR3 DNA is TGTGCCAGCTCACTCCAACAGGGGAACACAGATACGCAGTATTTT. As protein: CASSLQQGNTDTQYF. The full variable domain, in which reference TRBV18 and TRBJ2-3 provide the parts outside the CDR3, is NAGVMQNPRHLVRRRGQEARLRCSPMKGHSHVYWYRQLPEEGLKFMVYLQKENIIDESGMPKERFSAEFPKEGPSILRIQQVVRGDSAAYFCASSLQQGNTDTQYFGPGTRLTVL.

The sample holds one count of this clone. The V and J genes are TRBV5-1 and TRBJ2-7; 9 nucleotides align to TRBD2. The germline gives CDR1 SGHRS, CDR2 YFSETQ. The junction had 4 bases not matched to a gene; V was cut back by 0 bases and J by 3 bases. The CDR3 contains 15 residues. The CDR3 loop is CASSLGAGGIYEQYF. CDR3 coding DNA: TGCGCCAGCAGCTTGGGAGCGGGGGGCATCTACGAGCAGTACTTC.

This clone turned up a few times. The chain links TRBV29-1 to TRBJ1-4; TRBD1 is a possible D gene (5 bases). V lost 7 bases and J 7 bases, leaving 16 bases between the germline ends. The CDR3 is 13 amino acids. CDR1 SQVTM and CDR2 ANQGSEA come from the germline V gene. CDR3 bases: TGCAGCGCTGGGGCCAGTGGGCGTGAAAAACTGTTTTTT. This encodes CSAGASGREKLFF.

This clone was seen a handful of times. The chain couples TRBV4-1 to TRBJ2-5; 10 nucleotides align to TRBD2. Trimming at V came to 3 bases and at J to 4 bases, leaving 5 bases not matched to a gene. CDR1 MGHRA and CDR2 YSYEKL come from the germline V gene. CDR3 length equals 15 residues. CDR3 loop: CASSHILAGLETQYF. CDR3 coding DNA: TGCGCCAGCAGCCACATACTAGCGGGGCTAGAGACCCAGTACTTC.

This clone was detected only once. CDR3 amino acids: CASSLAGTSSGANVLTF. The CDR3 DNA reads as TGTGCCAGCAGCTTGGCCGGGACAAGCTCTGGGGCCAACGTCCTGACTTTC. This chain links TRBV7-2 with TRBJ2-6; tentatively, D is TRBD1 (6 bases). Germline loops: CDR1 SGHTA, CDR2 FQGNSA. The germline V and J ends were trimmed by 3 bases and 0 bases, with 12 bases remaining between them. The CDR3 has 17 residues.

The V call is TRBV5-6, the J call TRBJ1-1; D ambiguous. V dropped 0 bases and J dropped 6 bases, with 12 bases sitting between them. CDR1 and CDR2 (germline): SGHDT, YYEEEE. The CDR3 is 14 residues long. The CDR3 here is CASSLGAARAEAFF. The CDR3 DNA is TGTGCCAGCAGCTTGGGGGCCGCCCGCGCTGAAGCTTTCTTT.

This clone occurred once. V gene TRBV7-9 combines with J gene TRBJ1-2; no clear D. V was shortened by 1 base and J by 2 bases, with 14 bases between the two germline ends. The CDR3 runs 16 residues. From germline, CDR1 is SEHNR and CDR2 FQNEAQ (reference sequence). The chain's CDR3 is CASSLGGGGGNYGYTF. The CDR3 region has the DNA TGTGCCAGCAGCTTAGGTGGCGGCGGAGGAAACTATGGCTACACCTTC.

The chain carries TRBV6-1 and TRBJ2-6; tentatively, D is TRBD1 (6 bases). The CDR3 spans 15 residues. Trimming stripped 7 bases from V and 0 bases from J, with 10 bases between. Germline CDR1 reads MNHNS; CDR2 reads SASEGT. The CDR3 region is CASIPGDSGANVLTF. The CDR3 DNA is TGTGCCAGCATACCAGGGGACTCTGGGGCCAACGTCCTGACTTTC.

Comments on this clone: At one end the junction does not follow the germline gene, possibly because of a read error. This sequence joins TRBV18 and TRBJ2-1; maybe TRBD1 (5 bases). This CDR3 is built from 15 residues. Germline assignment: CDR1 KGHSH and CDR2 LQKENI. CDR3 loop: CASSPGADSNNEQFF. CDR3 in DNA: TGTGCCAGCTCACCAGGGGCAGACTCCAACAATGAGCAGTTCTTC.

This clone occurred a few times. The chain combines TRBV6-6 with TRBJ2-1, with TRBD2 identical over 9 bases. The V gene's germline CDR1 is MNHNY and CDR2 SVGAGI (reference sequence). J lost 5 bases, V lost 0 bases, and 5 bases had no gene match. The CDR3 has 16 residues. The CDR3, as DNA: TGTGCCAGCAGTTACTCGACGGCGGGGGGGCACAATGAGCAGTTCTTC. Its protein is CASSYSTAGGHNEQFF.

The rearrangement uses TRBV2 and TRBJ2-2, with TRBD1 as a possible D gene (6 bases). V was shortened by 7 bases and J by 1 base, with 10 bases between the two germline ends. CDR1 is SNHLY, CDR2 FYNNEI, per germline. The CDR3 is 14 amino acids. Here the CDR3 reads CASTLQGNTGELFF. The CDR3 DNA is TGTGCCAGCACTTTACAGGGGAACACCGGGGAGCTGTTTTTT.

This clone was seen a few times. The chain recombines TRBV7-2 with TRBJ1-6; possibly TRBD1 for D (5 bases). CDR1 and CDR2 (germline): SGHTA, FQGNSA. The V and J ends lost 1 base and 7 bases respectively, with 14 bases between them. The CDR3 extends over 16 amino acids. The CDR3 loop is CASSLEGTFLNSPLHF. CDR3 nucleotide sequence: TGTGCCAGCAGCTTAGAGGGGACTTTCTTGAATTCACCCCTCCACTTT.

This clone occurred many times. The genes are TRBV19 and TRBJ1-6; 7 bases are a match to TRBD1. The CDR3 is 13 amino acids. Germline values: CDR1 LNHDA, CDR2 SQIVND (reference sequence). The trim removed 3 bases at V and 9 bases at J, leaving 2 bases unmatched. The CDR3 loop reads CASSMQGGSPLHF. CDR3 DNA sequence: TGTGCCAGTAGTATGCAGGGGGGTTCACCCCTCCACTTT.

This clone has only a few counts. The V and J genes are TRBV7-2 and TRBJ2-3, with 8 bases identical to TRBD2. Germline values: CDR1 SGHTA, CDR2 FQGNSA. The CDR3 spans 18 residues. Trimming at V came to 2 bases and at J to 0 bases, leaving 10 bases not matched to a gene. In DNA, the CDR3 is TGTGCCAGCAGCTTAACCAGCGGGGGTGGTGGGAGCACAGATACGCAGTATTTT. Amino acids: CASSLTSGGGGSTDTQYF.

This sequence joins TRBV6-5 and TRBJ1-5, with D possibly being TRBD1 (6 bases). The CDR3 loop spans 16 amino acids. Germline loops: CDR1 MNHEY, CDR2 SVGAGI. V gave up 2 bases and J gave up 2 bases, with 13 bases separating them. CDR3 bases: TGTGCCAGCAGTTACAGGACAGACTCTGGCAATCAGCCCCAGCATTTT. It specifies CASSYRTDSGNQPQHF.

Comment on this clone: At one boundary the junction diverges from the germline segment, which might be a read error. The chain couples TRBV7-9 to TRBJ1-1; TRBD1 matches 8 bases. CDR3 length: 16 amino acids. Per the germline V gene, CDR1 is SEHNR and CDR2 is FQNEAQ (reference sequence). This CDR3 is CSSSSTIGQGHTEAFF. CDR3 in DNA: TGTTCCAGCAGCTCGACGATAGGACAGGGCCACACTGAAGCTTTCTTT. Based on the CDR3 plus reference TRBV7-9 and TRBJ1-1, the full variable domain is DTGVSQNPRHKITKRGQNVTFRCDPISEHNRLYWYRQTLGQGPEFLTYFQNEAQLEKSRLLSDRFSAERPKGSFSTLEIQRTEQGDSAMYLCSSSSTIGQGHTEAFFGQGTRLTVV.

For this clone: The CDR3 ends on some other residue instead of the conserved phenylalanine or tryptophan, so this is likely a read error. The CDR3 spells CASSFVTSEDEQYL. The CDR3 DNA is TGTGCCAGCAGCTTTGTGACTAGCGAGGACGAGCAGTACCTC. The rearrangement links TRBV7-2 to TRBJ2-7, with 8 bases lining up with TRBD2. The CDR3 is 14 amino acids. Germline V gene sequence: CDR1 SGHTA, CDR2 FQGNSA. Trimming cost V 3 bases and J 5 bases; bases outside gene matches: 6.

A single count supports this clone. CDR3: CASSRARQETQYF. CDR3 DNA: TGCGCCAGCAGCCGGGCCAGACAAGAGACCCAGTACTTC. V gene TRBV4-1 combines with J gene TRBJ2-5, with D unclear. CDR1 and CDR2 (germline): MGHRA, YSYEKL. The germline V and J ends were trimmed by 4 bases and 2 bases, with 8 bases remaining between them. This CDR3 has 13 residues.

The rearrangement joins TRBV19 to TRBJ1-1; weak D call: TRBD1 (5 bases). The V gene's germline CDR1 is LNHDA and CDR2 SQIVND (reference sequence). The V end was cut by 3 bases, the J end by 11 bases, with 16 bases between. The CDR3 sequence is 13 residues long. The CDR3 bases are TGTGCCAGTAGTATCCCCTCGCAGGGTTGGGCTTTCTTT. This sequence encodes CASSIPSQGWAFF.

This chain joins TRBV11-3 and TRBJ1-1; TRBD1 aligns across 7 bases. The junction had 4 bases not matched to a gene; V was cut back by 2 bases and J by 7 bases. The CDR3 length is 13 residues. In germline, CDR1 is SGHNT, CDR2 YENEEA. The DNA for the CDR3 is TGTGCCAGCAGCTTAACCGGGACAGATGAAGCTTTCTTT. It encodes CASSLTGTDEAFF.